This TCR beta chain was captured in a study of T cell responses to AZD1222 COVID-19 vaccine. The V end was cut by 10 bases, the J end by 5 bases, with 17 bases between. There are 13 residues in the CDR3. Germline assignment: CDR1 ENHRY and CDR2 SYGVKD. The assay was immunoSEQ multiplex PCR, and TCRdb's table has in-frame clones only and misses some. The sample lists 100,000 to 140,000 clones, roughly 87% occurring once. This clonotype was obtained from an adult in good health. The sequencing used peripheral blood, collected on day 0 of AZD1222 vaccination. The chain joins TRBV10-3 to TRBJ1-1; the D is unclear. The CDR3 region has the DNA TGTGCCAGCTCCGGCCTGGGTCGGACTGAAGCTTTCTTT. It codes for CASSGLGRTEAFF.